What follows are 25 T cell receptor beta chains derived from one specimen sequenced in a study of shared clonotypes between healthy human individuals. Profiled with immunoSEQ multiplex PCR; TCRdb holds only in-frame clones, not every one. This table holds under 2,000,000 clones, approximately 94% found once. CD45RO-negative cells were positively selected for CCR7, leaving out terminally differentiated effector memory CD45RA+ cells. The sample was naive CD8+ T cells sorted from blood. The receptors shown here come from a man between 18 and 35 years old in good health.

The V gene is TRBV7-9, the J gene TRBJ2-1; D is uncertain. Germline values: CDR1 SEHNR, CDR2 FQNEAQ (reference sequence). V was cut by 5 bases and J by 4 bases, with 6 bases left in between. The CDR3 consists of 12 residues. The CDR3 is CASSVGYNEQFF. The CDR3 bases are TGTGCCAGCAGCGTCGGGTACAATGAGCAGTTCTTC.

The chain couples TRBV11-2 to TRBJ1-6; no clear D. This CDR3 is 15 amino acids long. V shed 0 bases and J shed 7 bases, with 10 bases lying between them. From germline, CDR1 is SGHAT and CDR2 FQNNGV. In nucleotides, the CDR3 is TGTGCCAGCAGCTTAGACCCCACCCAGAATTCACCCCTCCACTTT. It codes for CASSLDPTQNSPLHF.

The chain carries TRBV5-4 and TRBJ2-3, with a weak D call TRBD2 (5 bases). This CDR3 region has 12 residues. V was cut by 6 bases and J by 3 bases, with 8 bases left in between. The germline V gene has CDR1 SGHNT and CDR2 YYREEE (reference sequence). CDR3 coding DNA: TGTGCCAGCAACAGCGGAACAGATACGCAGTATTTT. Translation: CASNSGTDTQYF.

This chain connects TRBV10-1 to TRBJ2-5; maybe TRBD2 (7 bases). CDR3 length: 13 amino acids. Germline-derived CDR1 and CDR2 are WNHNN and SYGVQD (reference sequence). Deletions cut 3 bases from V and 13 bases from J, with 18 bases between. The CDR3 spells CASSEIRAGQLYF. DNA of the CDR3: TGCGCCAGCAGTGAAATCAGAGCGGGACAATTGTACTTC.

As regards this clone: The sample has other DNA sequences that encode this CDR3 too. The CDR3 nucleotides read TGCGCCAGCAGCTTGGGGACTGAAGCTTTCTTT. Its protein is CASSLGTEAFF. The chain joins TRBV5-1 to TRBJ1-1, with D unclear. V gave up 0 bases and J gave up 5 bases, with 2 bases separating them. Germline V gene sequence: CDR1 SGHRS, CDR2 YFSETQ. This CDR3 has 11 residues.

The DNA for the CDR3 is TGTGCCAGCAGTTACGATTTACAGGGCTACGAGCAGTACTTC. It yields the protein CASSYDLQGYEQYF. The rearrangement links TRBV6-5 to TRBJ2-7; maybe TRBD1 (6 bases). The V end lost 2 bases, the J end lost 3 bases, and 11 bases lay between the germline ends. Germline assignment: CDR1 MNHEY and CDR2 SVGAGI. This CDR3 contains 14 residues.

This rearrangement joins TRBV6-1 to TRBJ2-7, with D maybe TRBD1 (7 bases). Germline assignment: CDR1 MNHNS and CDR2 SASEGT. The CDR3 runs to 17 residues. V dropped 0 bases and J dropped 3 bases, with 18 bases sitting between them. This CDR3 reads CASSEALLGQGGYEQYF. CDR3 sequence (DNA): TGTGCCAGCAGTGAAGCGCTTCTGGGGCAGGGGGGCTACGAGCAGTACTTC.

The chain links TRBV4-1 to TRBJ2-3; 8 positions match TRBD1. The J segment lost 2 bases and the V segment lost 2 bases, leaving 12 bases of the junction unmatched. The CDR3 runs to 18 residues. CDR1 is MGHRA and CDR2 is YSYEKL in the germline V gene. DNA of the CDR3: TGCGCCAGCAGCCAACGTAACCCCGGGACAGGCGTCACAGATACGCAGTATTTT. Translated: CASSQRNPGTGVTDTQYF.

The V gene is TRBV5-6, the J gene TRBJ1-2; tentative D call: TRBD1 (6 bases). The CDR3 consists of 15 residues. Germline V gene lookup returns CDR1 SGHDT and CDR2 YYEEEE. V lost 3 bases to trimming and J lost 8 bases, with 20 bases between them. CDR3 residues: CASSWSPKGVRGYTF. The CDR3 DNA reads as TGTGCCAGCAGCTGGAGCCCAAAGGGGGTTCGAGGCTACACCTTC. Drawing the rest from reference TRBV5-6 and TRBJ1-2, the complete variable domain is DAGVTQSPTHLIKTRGQQVTLRCSPKSGHDTVSWYQQALGQGPQFIFQYYEEEERQRGNFPDRFSGHQFPNYSSELNVNALLLGDSALYLCASSWSPKGVRGYTFGSGTRLTVV.

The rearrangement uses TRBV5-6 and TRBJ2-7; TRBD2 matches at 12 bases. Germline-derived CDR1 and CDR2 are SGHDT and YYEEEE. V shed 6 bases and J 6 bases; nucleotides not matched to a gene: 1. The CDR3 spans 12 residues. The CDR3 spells CASTLAGGEQYF. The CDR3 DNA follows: TGTGCCAGCACACTAGCGGGAGGCGAGCAGTACTTC.

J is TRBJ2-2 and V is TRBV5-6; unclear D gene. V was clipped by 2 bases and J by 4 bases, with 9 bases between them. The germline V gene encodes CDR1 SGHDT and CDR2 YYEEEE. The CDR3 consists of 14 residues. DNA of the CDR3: TGTGCCAGCAGCTTTTGGGTGGGCACCGGGGAGCTGTTTTTT. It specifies CASSFWVGTGELFF.

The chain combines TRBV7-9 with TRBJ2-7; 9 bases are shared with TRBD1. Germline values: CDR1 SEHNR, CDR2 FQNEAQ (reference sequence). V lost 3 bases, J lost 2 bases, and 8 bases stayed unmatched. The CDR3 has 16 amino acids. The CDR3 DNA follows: TGTGCCAGCAGCTTTGCCGGGACAGGGACCACCTACGAGCAGTACTTC. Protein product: CASSFAGTGTTYEQYF.

CDR3 sequence reads: CASAPGLAGDRRTDTQYF. The CDR3 bases are TGTGCCAGCGCCCCGGGACTAGCGGGAGATAGGCGCACAGATACGCAGTATTTT. This chain connects TRBV27 to TRBJ2-3, with 14 bases identical to TRBD2. Germline V gene data show CDR1 as MNHEY and CDR2 as SMNVEV (reference sequence). Trimming at V came to 8 bases and at J to 1 base, leaving 11 bases not matched to a gene. CDR3 size: 18 residues.

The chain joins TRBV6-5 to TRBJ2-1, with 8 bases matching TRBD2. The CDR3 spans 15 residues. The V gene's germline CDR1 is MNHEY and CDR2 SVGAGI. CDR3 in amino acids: CASQTGGSSYNEQFF. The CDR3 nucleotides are TGTGCAAGCCAAACGGGAGGGTCCTCCTACAATGAGCAGTTCTTC.

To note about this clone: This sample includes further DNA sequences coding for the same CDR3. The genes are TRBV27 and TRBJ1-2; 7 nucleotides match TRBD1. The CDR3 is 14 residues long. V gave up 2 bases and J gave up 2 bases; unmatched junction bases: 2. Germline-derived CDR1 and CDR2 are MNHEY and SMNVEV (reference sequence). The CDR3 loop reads CASSLVGGNYGYTF. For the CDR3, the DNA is TGTGCCAGCAGTTTAGTAGGGGGCAACTATGGCTACACCTTC.

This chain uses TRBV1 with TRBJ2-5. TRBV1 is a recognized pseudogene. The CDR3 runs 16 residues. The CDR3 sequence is CTSSQKQTTRGETQYF. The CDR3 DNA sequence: TGCACCAGCAGCCAAAAACAGACTACAAGGGGAGAGACCCAGTACTTC.

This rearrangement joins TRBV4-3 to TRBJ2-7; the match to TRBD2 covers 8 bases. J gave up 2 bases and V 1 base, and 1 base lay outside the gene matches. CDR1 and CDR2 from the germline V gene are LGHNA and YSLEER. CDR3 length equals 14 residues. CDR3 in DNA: TGCGCCAGCAGCCAAGTACTAGCGGCCTACGAGCAGTACTTC. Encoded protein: CASSQVLAAYEQYF.

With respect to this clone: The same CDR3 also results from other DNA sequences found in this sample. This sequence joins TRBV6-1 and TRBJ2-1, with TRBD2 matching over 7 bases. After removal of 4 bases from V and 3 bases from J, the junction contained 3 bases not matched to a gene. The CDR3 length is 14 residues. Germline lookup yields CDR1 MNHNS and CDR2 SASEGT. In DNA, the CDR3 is TGTGCCAGCAGTGTTGGCGGGAGCTACAATGAGCAGTTCTTC. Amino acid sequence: CASSVGGSYNEQFF.

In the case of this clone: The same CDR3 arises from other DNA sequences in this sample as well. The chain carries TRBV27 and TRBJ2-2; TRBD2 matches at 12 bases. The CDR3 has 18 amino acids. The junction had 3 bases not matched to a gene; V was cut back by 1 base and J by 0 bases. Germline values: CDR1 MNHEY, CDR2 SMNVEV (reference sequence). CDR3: CASSLLTSGGPNTGELFF. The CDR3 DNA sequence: TGTGCCAGCAGTTTATTGACTAGCGGGGGCCCGAACACCGGGGAGCTGTTTTTT.

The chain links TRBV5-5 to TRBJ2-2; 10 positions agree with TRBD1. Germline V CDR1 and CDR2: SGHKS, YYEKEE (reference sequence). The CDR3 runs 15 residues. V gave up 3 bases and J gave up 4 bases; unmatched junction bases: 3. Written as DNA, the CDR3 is TGTGCCAGCAGCTCCGGGACAGGGGTCACCGGGGAGCTGTTTTTT. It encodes CASSSGTGVTGELFF.

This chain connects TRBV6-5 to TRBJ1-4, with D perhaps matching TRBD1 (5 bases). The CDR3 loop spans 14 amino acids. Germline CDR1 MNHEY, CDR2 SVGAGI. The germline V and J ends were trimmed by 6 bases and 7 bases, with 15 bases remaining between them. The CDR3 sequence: CASSPEGFGEKLFF. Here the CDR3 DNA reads TGTGCCAGCAGCCCCGAGGGGTTCGGTGAAAAACTGTTTTTT.

The CDR3 spells CASSEDGQPQHF. The DNA of the CDR3 is TGTGCCAGCAGTGAGGACGGTCAGCCCCAGCATTTT. This chain uses TRBV28 with TRBJ1-5, with D hard to call. Trimming pared 5 bases from V and 6 bases from J, leaving 8 bases between. The CDR3 covers 12 residues. Germline CDR1 is MDHEN and CDR2 is SYDVKM.

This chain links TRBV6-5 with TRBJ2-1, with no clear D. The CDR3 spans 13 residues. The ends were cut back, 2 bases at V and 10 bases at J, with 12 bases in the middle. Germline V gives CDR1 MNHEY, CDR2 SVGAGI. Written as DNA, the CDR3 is TGTGCCAGCAGTTACGGGTTGGGTAAGGAGCAGTTCTTC. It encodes CASSYGLGKEQFF.

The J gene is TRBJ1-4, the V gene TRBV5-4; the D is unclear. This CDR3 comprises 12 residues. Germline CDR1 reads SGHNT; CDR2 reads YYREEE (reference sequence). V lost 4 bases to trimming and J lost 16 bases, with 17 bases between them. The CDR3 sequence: CASSPEAGDQFF. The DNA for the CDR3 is TGTGCCAGCAGCCCGGAAGCAGGCGACCAGTTTTTT.

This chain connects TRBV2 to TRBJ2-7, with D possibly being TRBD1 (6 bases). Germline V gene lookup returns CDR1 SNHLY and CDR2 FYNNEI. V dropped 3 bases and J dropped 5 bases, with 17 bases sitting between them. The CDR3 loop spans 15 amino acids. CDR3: CASSDAPLGQNEQYF. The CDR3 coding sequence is TGTGCCAGCAGTGATGCGCCCCTAGGACAGAACGAGCAGTACTTC.